This TCR beta chain was identified in a study of T-cell memory formation after mild COVID-19. Overall study: Largely donor-specific sequence clusters came from a couple of donors. Study-wide results and caveats: Certain responding clones were present in pre-infection memory, suggesting participation of cross-reactive memory.

TCR alpha and TCR beta cDNA libraries carrying sample barcodes and UMIs came from 5'RACE with constant-segment primers. TCRdb processed the 5' RACE reads anew with MiXCR; each CDR3 protein has one entry. The data hold around 300,000 distinct CDR3 sequences, with 12% to 15% observed a single time. Only a few counts were recorded for this clonotype. Its antigen is unknown. J gave up 7 bases and V 5 bases, and 5 bases lay outside the gene matches. Germline CDR1 reads DFQATT; CDR2 reads SNEGSKA (reference sequence). This CDR3 has 13 residues. This TCR was sampled from a man aged 18 to 30 who had mild COVID-19 (a few samples of this study predate the infection). Cell type and time point are not known. Sequencing used PBMCs or a T cell subset sorted from them (not recorded which). The chain has TRBV20-1 and TRBJ1-2, with 12 bases that match TRBD1. Written as DNA, the CDR3 is TGCAGTGCTGGGGACAGGGGGCGAGGTGGCTACACCTTC. Amino acid sequence: CSAGDRGRGGYTF.